These 6 T cell receptor beta chains were sequenced from one sample in a study of T cell responses to AZD1222 COVID-19 vaccine. Some clones are missing from TCRdb's copy, which holds only in-frame ones; the method was immunoSEQ multiplex PCR. The sample has 95,000 to 110,000 clones; around 89% are singletons. The sample here was peripheral blood, taken on day 0 of AZD1222 vaccination. These receptors came from an adult in good health.

The chain is built from TRBV28 and TRBJ2-4; D is perhaps TRBD1 (5 bases). V lost 3 bases and J 4 bases, leaving 7 bases between the germline ends. This CDR3 has 13 residues. Germline lookup yields CDR1 MDHEN and CDR2 SYDVKM. CDR3 DNA: TGTGCCAGCAGTTTGACAGTTAAAAACATTCAGTACTTC. Translation: CASSLTVKNIQYF.

V usage is TRBV9 and J usage is TRBJ2-2; no reliable D call. The ends were cut back, 3 bases at V and 3 bases at J, with 9 bases in the middle. Germline V lookup: CDR1 SGDLS, CDR2 YYNGEE. This CDR3 comprises 14 residues. The CDR3 nucleotides read TGTGCCAGCAGCGCCTACAGAGACACCGGGGAGCTGTTTTTT. Encoded protein: CASSAYRDTGELFF.

CDR3 sequence (DNA): TGTGCCAGCAGTTTCGTTGGCGGAACCGGGGAGCTGTTTTTT. Amino acid sequence: CASSFVGGTGELFF. This chain uses TRBV27 with TRBJ2-2; D not certain. CDR3 length: 14 residues. Germline CDR1 and CDR2: MNHEY and SMNVEV (reference sequence). The V gene lost 3 bases and the J gene lost 5 bases, with 10 bases spanning the gap.

The chain couples TRBV4-1 to TRBJ1-5; 8 bases agree with TRBD1. The V gene end was trimmed by 3 bases and the J gene end by 4 bases; junction bases not matched to a gene: 8. CDR1 and CDR2 from the germline V gene are MGHRA and YSYEKL. The CDR3 has 16 amino acids. The CDR3 region is CASSQSGTGRNQPQHF. The CDR3 DNA is TGCGCCAGCAGCCAGTCAGGGACAGGACGGAATCAGCCCCAGCATTTT.

The V gene is TRBV11-3, the J gene TRBJ2-3; the match to TRBD2 covers 14 bases. CDR1 is SGHNT and CDR2 is YENEEA in the germline V gene. Germline trimming cut 4 bases from V and 0 bases from J; bases unmatched to any gene: 6. The CDR3 has 18 amino acids. CDR3 nucleotide sequence: TGTGCCAGCAGCTCTAGGGGACTAGCGGGAGTTAGCACAGATACGCAGTATTTT. It specifies CASSSRGLAGVSTDTQYF.

This clone has only a few counts. The V gene is TRBV18, the J gene TRBJ1-6; 11 nucleotides align to TRBD1. Germline CDR1 reads KGHSH; CDR2 reads LQKENI. The CDR3 spans 15 residues. J was trimmed by 8 bases and V by 3 bases; bases with no gene match: 3. The chain's CDR3 is CASSPRTGGDSPLHF. In nucleotides, the CDR3 is TGTGCCAGCTCACCGCGGACAGGGGGCGATTCACCCCTCCACTTT.